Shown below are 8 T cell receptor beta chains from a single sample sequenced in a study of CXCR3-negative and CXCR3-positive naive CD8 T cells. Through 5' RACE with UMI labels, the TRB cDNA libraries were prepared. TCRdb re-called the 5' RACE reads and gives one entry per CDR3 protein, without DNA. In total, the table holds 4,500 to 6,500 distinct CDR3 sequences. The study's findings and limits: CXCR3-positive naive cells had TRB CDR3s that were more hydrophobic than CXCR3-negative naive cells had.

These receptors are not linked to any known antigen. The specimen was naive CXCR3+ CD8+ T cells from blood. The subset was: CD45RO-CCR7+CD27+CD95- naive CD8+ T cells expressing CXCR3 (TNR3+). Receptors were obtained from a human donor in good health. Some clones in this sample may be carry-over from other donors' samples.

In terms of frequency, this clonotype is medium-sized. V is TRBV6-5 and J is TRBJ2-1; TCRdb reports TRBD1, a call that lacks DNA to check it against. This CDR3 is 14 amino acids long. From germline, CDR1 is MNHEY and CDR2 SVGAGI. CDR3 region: CASSYFTTPDEQFF.

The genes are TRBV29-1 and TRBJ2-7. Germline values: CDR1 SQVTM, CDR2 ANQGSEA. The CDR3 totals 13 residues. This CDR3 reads CSVAVTSLREQYF.

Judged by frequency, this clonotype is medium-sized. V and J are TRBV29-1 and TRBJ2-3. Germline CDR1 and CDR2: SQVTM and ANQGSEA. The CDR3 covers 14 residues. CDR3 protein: CSVEDLARTDTQYF.

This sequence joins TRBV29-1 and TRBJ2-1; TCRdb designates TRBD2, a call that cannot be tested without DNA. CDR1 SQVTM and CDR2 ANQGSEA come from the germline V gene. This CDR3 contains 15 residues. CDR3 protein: CSATGRYPDYNEQFF.

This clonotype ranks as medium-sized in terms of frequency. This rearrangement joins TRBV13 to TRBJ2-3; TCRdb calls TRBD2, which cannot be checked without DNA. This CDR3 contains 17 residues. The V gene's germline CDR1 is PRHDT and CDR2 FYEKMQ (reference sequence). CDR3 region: CASIQGLAGGSTDTQYF.

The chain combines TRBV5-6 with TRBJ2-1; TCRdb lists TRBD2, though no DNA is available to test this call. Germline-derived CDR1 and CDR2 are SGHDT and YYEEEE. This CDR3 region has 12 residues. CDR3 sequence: CASSPGGNEQFF.

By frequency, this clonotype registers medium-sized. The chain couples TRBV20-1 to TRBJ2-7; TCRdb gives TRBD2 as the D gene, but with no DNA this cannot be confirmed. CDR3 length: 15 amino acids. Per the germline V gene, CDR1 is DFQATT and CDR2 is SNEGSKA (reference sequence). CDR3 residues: CSARRAGGSLYEQYF.

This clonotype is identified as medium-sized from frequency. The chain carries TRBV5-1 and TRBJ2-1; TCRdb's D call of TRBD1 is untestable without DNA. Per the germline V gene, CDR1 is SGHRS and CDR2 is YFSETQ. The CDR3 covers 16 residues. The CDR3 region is CASSLRGGGLYNEQFF.